These 23 T cell receptor beta chains were all obtained from the same sample, sequenced in a study of shared clonotypes between healthy human individuals (dated by TCRdb to the early 2020s). To prepare the library, the immunoSEQ multiplex PCR assay was applied. TCRdb provides this immuneACCESS table in a form limited to in-frame rearrangements. Some clones are lacking; in checked studies, under half of them reflect an unresolved V gene, and why the rest are absent is not known. This sample has about 2.3 million clones in its table, and roughly 92% of those were observed once. The top ten clones comprise about 0.41% of the sample. Sequences were obtained from naive CD4+ T cells from PBMCs. The sample's cell subset or site label, in plain terms: CD45RA+ positively selected. These receptors all come from a man between 18 and 35 years old in good health. Some clones in this sample may be carry-over from other donors' samples.

In this sample, this clone turned up once. This specimen includes other DNA sequences encoding the same CDR3. This chain joins TRBV5-4 and TRBJ2-5; D not certain. CDR1 and CDR2 from the germline V gene are SGHNT and YYREEE (reference sequence). V was pared by 3 bases and J by 4 bases, with 7 bases between. The CDR3 totals 12 residues. Here the CDR3 reads CASSWPRETQYF. CDR3 bases: TGTGCCAGCAGCTGGCCCCGAGAGACCCAGTACTTC.

The rearrangement uses TRBV11-2 and TRBJ2-5; no clear D gene. Trimming removed 5 bases from V and 1 base from J, with 5 bases in between. CDR3 size: 12 residues. CDR1 is SGHAT, CDR2 FQNNGV, per germline. As DNA, the CDR3 is TGTGCCAGCAGCAGGATCCAAGAGACCCAGTACTTC. This translates into CASSRIQETQYF.

The genes are TRBV29-1 and TRBJ2-1; tentative D call: TRBD2 (6 bases). This CDR3 contains 15 residues. The germline gives CDR1 SQVTM, CDR2 ANQGSEA. The V end lost 3 bases, the J end lost 0 bases, and 12 bases lay between the germline ends. The CDR3, as DNA: TGCAGCGTTGACGTGGGAGGAACCTCCTACAATGAGCAGTTCTTC. Its protein is CSVDVGGTSYNEQFF.

This chain joins TRBV25-1 and TRBJ1-3; 8 nucleotides agree with TRBD1. Germline V gives CDR1 MGHDK, CDR2 SYGVNS. The V gene end was trimmed by 6 bases and the J gene end by 0 bases; junction bases not matched to a gene: 4. This CDR3 spans 15 amino acids. This chain's CDR3 is CASSPGQVSGNTIYF. The CDR3 DNA reads as TGTGCCAGCAGCCCGGGACAGGTCTCTGGAAACACCATATATTTT.

This clone was seen only once. The chain recombines TRBV7-6 with TRBJ2-5; TRBD1 agrees at 9 bases. This CDR3 spans 15 amino acids. CDR1 is SGHVS, CDR2 FNYEAQ, per germline. After removal of 3 bases from V and 5 bases from J, the junction contained 7 bases not matched to a gene. Written as DNA, the CDR3 is TGTGCCAGCAGCTTTTTTCGGGACAGGGCGGAGACCCAGTACTTC. Translated: CASSFFRDRAETQYF.

The J gene is TRBJ2-7, the V gene TRBV4-1, with D perhaps matching TRBD1 or TRBD2 (5 bases each). The V end lost 5 bases, the J end lost 1 base, and 12 bases lay between the germline ends. Germline V gene sequence: CDR1 MGHRA, CDR2 YSYEKL. The CDR3 loop spans 14 amino acids. In DNA, the CDR3 is TGCGCCAGCAGCGCCCCGGGACGGTCCTACGAGCAGTACTTC. Its protein is CASSAPGRSYEQYF.

Note on this clone: The same CDR3 is also encoded by other DNA sequences in this sample. The chain has TRBV7-2 and TRBJ2-1; possible D gene TRBD2, 5 bases. Trimming shortened V by 0 bases and J by 2 bases, and 8 bases separated the two germline ends. Germline V gene data show CDR1 as SGHTA and CDR2 as FQGNSA. There are 15 residues in the CDR3. CDR3 protein: CASSLAGGPYNEQFF. DNA of the CDR3: TGTGCCAGCAGCTTAGCAGGAGGCCCCTACAATGAGCAGTTCTTC.

This clone appeared once. The chain combines TRBV9 with TRBJ2-6, with D unresolved. CDR1 is SGDLS and CDR2 is YYNGEE in the germline V gene. Deletions cut 4 bases from V and 2 bases from J, with 16 bases between. The CDR3 runs 17 residues. CDR3 loop: CASSISPSSAGANVLTF. The DNA of the CDR3 is TGTGCCAGCAGCATCTCCCCCTCCAGCGCTGGGGCCAACGTCCTGACTTTC. Full variable domain (outside the CDR3, taken from reference TRBV9 and TRBJ2-6): DSGVTQTPKHLITATGQRVTLRCSPRSGDLSVYWYQQSLDQGLQFLIQYYNGEERAKGNILERFSAQQFPDLHSELNLSSLELGDSALYFCASSISPSSAGANVLTFGAGSRLTVL.

The chain joins TRBV6-1 to TRBJ2-1, with 10 bases identical to TRBD2. After removal of 0 bases from V and 6 bases from J, the junction contained 5 bases not matched to a gene. This CDR3 is built from 16 residues. Germline V CDR1 and CDR2: MNHNS, SASEGT. CDR3 protein: CASSEASGRYGNEQFF. The CDR3 DNA reads as TGTGCCAGCAGTGAAGCTAGCGGGAGGTATGGCAATGAGCAGTTCTTC.

This sequence joins TRBV6-5 and TRBJ1-1; D is undetermined. The CDR3 is made up of 15 amino acids. Germline V gives CDR1 MNHEY, CDR2 SVGAGI. The V and J ends lost 5 bases and 5 bases respectively, with 18 bases between them. For the CDR3, the DNA is TGTGCCAGCAGTCTCAACCTAGGACCTTTGACTGAAGCTTTCTTT. Translating gives CASSLNLGPLTEAFF.

The J gene is TRBJ2-1, the V gene TRBV7-9, with D unresolved. This CDR3 region has 12 residues. From germline, CDR1 is SEHNR and CDR2 FQNEAQ (reference sequence). Trimming took 8 bases from V and 8 from J, leaving 13 bases between them. The CDR3 DNA reads TGTGCCAGCTCTTGGCTTGGTGATGAGCAGTTCTTC. Encoded protein: CASSWLGDEQFF.

The genes are TRBV11-3 and TRBJ1-2; D remains unclear. The germline V gene encodes CDR1 SGHNT and CDR2 YENEEA. The CDR3 has 14 residues. The ends were cut back, 0 bases at V and 5 bases at J, with 10 bases in the middle. CDR3 coding DNA: TGTGCCAGCAGCTTAGATCTTACGGATTATGGCTACACCTTC. Encoded protein: CASSLDLTDYGYTF.

This chain links TRBV28 with TRBJ2-5, with D maybe TRBD2 (6 bases). The CDR3 has 14 residues. The V gene's germline CDR1 is MDHEN and CDR2 SYDVKM. V gave up 5 bases and J gave up 5 bases, with 15 bases separating them. The CDR3: CASSGIGGRETQYF. CDR3 nucleotide sequence: TGTGCCAGCAGTGGGATCGGAGGGAGGGAGACCCAGTACTTC.

V and J are TRBV7-3 and TRBJ2-1, with TRBD2 as a possible D gene (6 bases). This CDR3 spans 15 amino acids. CDR1 and CDR2 (germline): SGHTA, FQGTGA. V was clipped by 4 bases and J by 11 bases, with 21 bases between them. For the CDR3, the DNA is TGTGCCAGCAGCTCCCTTTTATCTGCGGGGAGCAAGCAGTTCTTC. Its translation is CASSSLLSAGSKQFF.

This chain uses TRBV28 with TRBJ2-7; unclear D gene. Germline V gene lookup returns CDR1 MDHEN and CDR2 SYDVKM. The CDR3 is 10 residues long. With 10 bases removed from V and 6 bases from J, the gap between germline ends came to 10 bases. CDR3: CATRRREQYF. The CDR3, as DNA: TGTGCCACCAGGCGGCGCGAGCAGTACTTC.

This chain links TRBV27 with TRBJ2-1; D might be TRBD1 (6 bases). V lost 5 bases and J lost 9, with 14 bases in between. This CDR3 has 13 residues. The V gene's germline CDR1 is MNHEY and CDR2 SMNVEV (reference sequence). DNA of the CDR3: TGTGCCAGCAGTAGACCTCAGGGGATTGAGCAGTTCTTC. Translation gives CASSRPQGIEQFF.

The CDR3: CASRTGTGVLGYGYTF. CDR3 DNA sequence: TGTGCCAGCAGAACCGGGACAGGGGTTTTGGGTTATGGCTACACCTTC. The chain carries TRBV7-9 and TRBJ1-2; TRBD1 agrees at 10 bases. The CDR3 consists of 16 residues. With 6 bases clipped from V and 5 bases from J, the junction kept 12 bases outside the gene matches. From germline, CDR1 is SEHNR and CDR2 FQNEAQ (reference sequence).

The chain combines TRBV6-5 with TRBJ2-7; no clear D. Deletions cut 2 bases from V and 7 bases from J, with 6 bases between. Germline values: CDR1 MNHEY, CDR2 SVGAGI. The CDR3 sequence is 11 residues long. CDR3 bases: TGTGCCAGCAGTTACGAACGGGAGCAGTACTTC. The encoded protein is CASSYEREQYF.

This rearrangement joins TRBV10-3 to TRBJ2-1; 10 nucleotides agree with TRBD1. This CDR3 has 12 residues. V lost 8 bases to trimming and J lost 8 bases; unmatched junction nucleotides: 3. In germline, CDR1 is ENHRY, CDR2 SYGVKD. The CDR3 sequence: CAIGDRGDEQFF. In nucleotides, the CDR3 is TGTGCCATCGGGGACAGGGGAGATGAGCAGTTCTTC.

The chain uses TRBV25-1 and TRBJ1-6, with D maybe TRBD1 (5 bases). CDR3 length: 15 amino acids. The germline CDR1 and CDR2 sequences are MGHDK and SYGVNS. V gave up 1 base and J gave up 6 bases, with 10 bases separating them. The CDR3 region is CASSELDGGNSPLHF. The CDR3 DNA sequence: TGTGCCAGCAGTGAATTGGATGGGGGTAATTCACCCCTCCACTTT.

The rearrangement joins TRBV6-5 to TRBJ1-6; TRBD1 might be the D (5 bases). The CDR3 sequence is 13 residues long. V was cut by 6 bases and J by 10 bases, with 13 bases left in between. CDR1 and CDR2 from the germline V gene are MNHEY and SVGAGI. In DNA, the CDR3 is TGTGCCAGCAGCTTATCAGGGTACTCACCCCTCCACTTT. This gives the protein CASSLSGYSPLHF.

This clone was recorded once. The chain has TRBV14 and TRBJ2-1; D may match TRBD1 or TRBD2 (5 bases each). Trimming removed 6 bases from V and 2 bases from J, with 8 bases in between. Germline assignment: CDR1 SGHDN and CDR2 FVKESK. This CDR3 has 13 residues. The CDR3 DNA sequence: TGTGCCAGCAGTCGGGGCACCTACAATGAGCAGTTCTTC. Protein: CASSRGTYNEQFF. Supplemented by reference TRBV14 and TRBJ2-1, the full variable domain reads EAGVTQFPSHSVIEKGQTVTLRCDPISGHDNLYWYRRVMGKEIKFLLHFVKESKQDESGMPNNRFLAERTGGTYSTLKVQPAELEDSGVYFCASSRGTYNEQFFGPGTRLTVL.

The chain couples TRBV6-1 to TRBJ2-7, with no clear D. Looked up from germline, CDR1 is MNHNS and CDR2 is SASEGT. The CDR3 covers 13 residues. V gave up 3 bases and J gave up 5 bases, with 11 bases separating them. The CDR3 DNA reads as TGTGCCAGCAGTGAGTTACAGCGCGACGAGCAGTACTTC. The encoded protein is CASSELQRDEQYF.